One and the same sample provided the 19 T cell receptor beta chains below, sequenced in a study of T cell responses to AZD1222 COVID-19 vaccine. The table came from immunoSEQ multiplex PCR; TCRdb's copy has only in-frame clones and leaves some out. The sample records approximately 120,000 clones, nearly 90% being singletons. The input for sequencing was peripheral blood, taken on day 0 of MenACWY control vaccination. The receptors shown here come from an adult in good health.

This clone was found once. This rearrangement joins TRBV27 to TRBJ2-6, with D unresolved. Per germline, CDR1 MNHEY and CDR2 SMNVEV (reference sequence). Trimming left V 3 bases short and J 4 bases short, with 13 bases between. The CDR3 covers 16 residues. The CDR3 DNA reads TGTGCCAGCAGTTTCCCCCCGACCGCCGGGGCCAACGTCCTGACTTTC. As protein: CASSFPPTAGANVLTF.

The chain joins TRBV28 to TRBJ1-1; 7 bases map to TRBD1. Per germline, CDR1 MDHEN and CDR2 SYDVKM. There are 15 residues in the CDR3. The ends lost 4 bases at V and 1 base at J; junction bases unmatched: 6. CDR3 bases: TGTGCCAGCAGTTCCCGACAGGGAAGGAACACTGAAGCTTTCTTT. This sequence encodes CASSSRQGRNTEAFF.

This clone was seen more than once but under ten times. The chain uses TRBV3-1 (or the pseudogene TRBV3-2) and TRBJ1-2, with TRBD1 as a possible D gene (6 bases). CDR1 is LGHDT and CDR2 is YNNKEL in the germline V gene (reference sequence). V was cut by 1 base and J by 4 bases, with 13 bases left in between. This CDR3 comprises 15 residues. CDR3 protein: CASSQVSGAGYGYTF. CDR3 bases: TGTGCCAGCAGCCAAGTTTCGGGGGCGGGCTATGGCTACACCTTC.

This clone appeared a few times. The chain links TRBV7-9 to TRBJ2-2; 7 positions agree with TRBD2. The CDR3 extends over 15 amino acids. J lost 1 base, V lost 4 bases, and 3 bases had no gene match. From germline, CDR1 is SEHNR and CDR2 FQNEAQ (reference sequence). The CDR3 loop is CASSYLAVNTGELFF. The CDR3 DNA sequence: TGTGCCAGCAGCTACCTAGCGGTGAACACCGGGGAGCTGTTTTTT.

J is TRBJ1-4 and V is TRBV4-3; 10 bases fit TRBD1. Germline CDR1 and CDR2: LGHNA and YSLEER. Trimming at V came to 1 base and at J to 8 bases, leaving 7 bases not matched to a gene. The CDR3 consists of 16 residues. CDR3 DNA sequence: TGCGCCAGCAGCCAAGCCGGGACAGGGGAGGGGGAAAAACTGTTTTTT. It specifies CASSQAGTGEGEKLFF.

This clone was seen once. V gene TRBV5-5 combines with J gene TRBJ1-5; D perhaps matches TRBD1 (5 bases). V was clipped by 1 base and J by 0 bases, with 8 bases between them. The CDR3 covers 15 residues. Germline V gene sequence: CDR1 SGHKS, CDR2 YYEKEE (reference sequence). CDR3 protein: CASSLRQFSNQPQHF. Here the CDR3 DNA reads TGTGCCAGCAGCTTGAGACAGTTTAGCAATCAGCCCCAGCATTTT.

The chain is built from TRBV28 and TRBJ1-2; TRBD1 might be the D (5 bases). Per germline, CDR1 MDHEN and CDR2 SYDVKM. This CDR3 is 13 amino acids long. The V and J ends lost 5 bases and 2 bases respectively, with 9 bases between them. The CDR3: CASSRGGNYGYTF. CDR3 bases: TGTGCCAGCAGTCGGGGGGGAAACTATGGCTACACCTTC.

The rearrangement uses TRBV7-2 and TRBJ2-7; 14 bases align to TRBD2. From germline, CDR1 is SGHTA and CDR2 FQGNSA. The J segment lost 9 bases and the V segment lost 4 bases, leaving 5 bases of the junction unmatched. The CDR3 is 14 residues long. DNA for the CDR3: TGTGCCAGCAGCTCGGGACTAGCGGGAGAGCCGCAGTACTTC. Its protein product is CASSSGLAGEPQYF.

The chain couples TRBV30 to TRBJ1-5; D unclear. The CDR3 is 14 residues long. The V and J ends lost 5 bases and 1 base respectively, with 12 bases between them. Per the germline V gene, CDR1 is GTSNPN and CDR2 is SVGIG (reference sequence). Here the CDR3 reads CAWRGLGSNQPQHF. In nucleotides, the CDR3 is TGTGCCTGGCGCGGGTTGGGGAGCAATCAGCCCCAGCATTTT.

The CDR3 here is CASSLALGRGNTEAFF. The CDR3 DNA reads TGTGCCAGCAGCTTAGCCCTCGGACGGGGGAACACTGAAGCTTTCTTT. The chain joins TRBV7-6 to TRBJ1-1; D not certain. CDR1 and CDR2 from the germline V gene are SGHVS and FNYEAQ. This CDR3 comprises 16 residues. Trimming removed 0 bases at V and 1 base at J, with 12 bases between.

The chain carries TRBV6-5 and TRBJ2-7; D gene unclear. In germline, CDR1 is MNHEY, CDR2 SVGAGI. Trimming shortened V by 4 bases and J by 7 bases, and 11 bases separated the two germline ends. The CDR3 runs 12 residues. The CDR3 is CASSSPQWEQYF. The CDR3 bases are TGTGCCAGCAGTTCCCCTCAATGGGAGCAGTACTTC.

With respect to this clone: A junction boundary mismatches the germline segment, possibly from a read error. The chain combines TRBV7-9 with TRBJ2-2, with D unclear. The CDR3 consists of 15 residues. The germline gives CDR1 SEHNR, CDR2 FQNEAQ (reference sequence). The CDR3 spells CASTLSVANTGELFF. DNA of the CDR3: TGTGCCAGCACCTTATCAGTAGCGAACACCGGGGAGCTGTTTTTT.

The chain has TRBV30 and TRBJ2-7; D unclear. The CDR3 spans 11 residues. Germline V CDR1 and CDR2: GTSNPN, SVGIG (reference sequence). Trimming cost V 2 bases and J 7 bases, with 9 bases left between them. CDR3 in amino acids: CAWSSPLEQYF. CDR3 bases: TGTGCCTGGAGTTCCCCCCTGGAGCAGTACTTC.

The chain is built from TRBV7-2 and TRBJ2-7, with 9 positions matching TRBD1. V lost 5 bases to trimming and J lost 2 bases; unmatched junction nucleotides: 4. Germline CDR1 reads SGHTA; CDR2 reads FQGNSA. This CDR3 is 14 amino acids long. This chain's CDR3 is CASSTGQGTYEQYF. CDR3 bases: TGTGCCAGCAGCACAGGACAGGGGACCTACGAGCAGTACTTC.

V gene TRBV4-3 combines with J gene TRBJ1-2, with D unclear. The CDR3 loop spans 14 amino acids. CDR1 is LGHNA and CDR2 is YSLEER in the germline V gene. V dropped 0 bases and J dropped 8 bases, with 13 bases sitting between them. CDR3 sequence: CASSQETLSGGYTF. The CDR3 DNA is TGCGCCAGCAGCCAAGAAACTCTTAGTGGAGGCTACACCTTC.

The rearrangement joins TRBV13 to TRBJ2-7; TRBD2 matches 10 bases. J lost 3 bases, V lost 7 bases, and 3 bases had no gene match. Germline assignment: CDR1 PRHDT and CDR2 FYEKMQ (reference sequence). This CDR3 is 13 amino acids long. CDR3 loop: CASTTSGIYEQYF. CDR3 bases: TGTGCCAGCACAACTAGCGGGATCTACGAGCAGTACTTC.

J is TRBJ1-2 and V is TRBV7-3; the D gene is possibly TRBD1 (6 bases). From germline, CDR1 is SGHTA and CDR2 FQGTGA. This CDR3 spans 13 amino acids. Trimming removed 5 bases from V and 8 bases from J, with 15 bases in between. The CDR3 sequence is CASSLQGGGGYTF. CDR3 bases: TGTGCCAGCAGCCTACAGGGCGGCGGCGGCTACACCTTC.

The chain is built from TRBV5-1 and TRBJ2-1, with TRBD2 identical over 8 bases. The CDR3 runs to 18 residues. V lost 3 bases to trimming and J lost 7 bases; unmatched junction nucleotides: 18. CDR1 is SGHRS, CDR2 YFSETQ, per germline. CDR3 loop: CASSSLATGGPETNEQFF. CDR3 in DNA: TGCGCCAGCAGCTCGCTCGCCACGGGAGGGCCAGAAACTAATGAGCAGTTCTTC.

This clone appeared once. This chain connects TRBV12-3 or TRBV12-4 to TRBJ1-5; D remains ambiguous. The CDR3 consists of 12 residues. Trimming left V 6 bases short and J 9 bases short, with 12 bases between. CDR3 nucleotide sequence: TGTGCCAGCAGCAAGCTAGGGTGGCCCCAGCATTTT. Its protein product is CASSKLGWPQHF.